This TCR beta chain was found in a study of blood T cell repertoires in COVID-19. Study-level background: The United States, Italy and Spain were the sources of the acute and convalescent COVID-19 samples. Sample material is recorded as cDNA or gDNA derived from T cells, B-cell-depleted T cells, or PBMCs.

Per the authors' pipeline: Cell counts per sample came from amplifying reference gene primers. TCRdb keeps only in-frame clones here, not all; method: immunoSEQ multiplex PCR. V, J and clone size are those of that table, while D and trimming were read from the DNA. The sample yields about 310,000 clones, around 87% seen once. The ends lost 8 bases at V and 3 bases at J; junction bases unmatched: 10. Germline V gives CDR1 MNHEY, CDR2 SVGAGI. This CDR3 has 14 amino acids. The source of this sequence is a man between 65 and 85 years old with acute or convalescent COVID-19. V gene TRBV6-5 combines with J gene TRBJ2-7; 7 bases fit TRBD2. The sequencing input was peripheral blood. DNA for the CDR3: TGTGCCAGCCGCAAAGCGGGGCGGTTCTACGAGCAGTACTTC. Translated, it gives CASRKAGRFYEQYF.